The 26 T cell receptor beta chains listed next were all sequenced from one sample in a study of control samples from healthy donors and cancer patients (dated by TCRdb to the early 2020s). Library preparation employed the immunoSEQ multiplex PCR assay. This is the immuneACCESS table as TCRdb keeps it, with only in-frame sequences that have V and J called. A part of the clones is gone; compared with another copy, unresolved V genes explain less than half, and the rest is unexplained. Here the sample has 190,000 or so clones; 80% to 95% occur a single time. More than 1.1% of the sample belongs to the ten largest clones. Source material: blood. The receptors stem from a man aged 18 to 29 in good health.

The V gene is TRBV7-9, the J gene TRBJ1-1; TRBD1 aligns across 7 bases. V was clipped by 4 bases and J by 1 base; unmatched bases: 9. From germline, CDR1 is SEHNR and CDR2 FQNEAQ (reference sequence). The CDR3 spans 16 residues. CDR3 nucleotide sequence: TGTGCCAGCAGCTACCGACAGGGCGGGACGAACACTGAAGCTTTCTTT. Amino acid sequence: CASSYRQGGTNTEAFF.

This clone was counted a single time. The V call is TRBV23-1, the J call TRBJ2-3; no firm D call. TRBV23-1 is noted as an ORF with a role that remains uncertain. This CDR3 comprises 14 residues. Trimming pared 3 bases from V and 2 bases from J, leaving 9 bases between. CDR3 sequence reads: CASSQIGHTDTQYF. The CDR3 region has the DNA TGCGCCAGCAGTCAGATAGGCCACACAGATACGCAGTATTTT.

The V and J genes are TRBV18 and TRBJ2-4, with D perhaps TRBD2 (6 bases). This CDR3 contains 14 residues. Germline CDR1 and CDR2: KGHSH and LQKENI. V lost 2 bases, J lost 10 bases, and 15 bases lay in between. CDR3 nucleotides: TGTGCCAGCTCACCAACGGCAAATGGAGGGATTCAGTACTTC. Protein: CASSPTANGGIQYF.

The chain couples TRBV18 to TRBJ1-4, with no clear D. The V and J ends lost 2 bases and 0 bases respectively, with 7 bases between them. The CDR3 runs 15 residues. Germline V CDR1 and CDR2: KGHSH, LQKENI. The CDR3 DNA reads TGTGCCAGCTCACCAATGGATCCAACTAATGAAAAACTGTTTTTT. It yields the protein CASSPMDPTNEKLFF.

The chain is built from TRBV15 and TRBJ2-7, with 8 bases lining up with TRBD1. The germline gives CDR1 LNHNV, CDR2 YYDKDF (reference sequence). The ends lost 0 bases at V and 2 bases at J; junction bases unmatched: 3. The CDR3 loop spans 15 amino acids. The CDR3 loop reads CATSREQGVPYEQYF. The CDR3 DNA reads TGTGCCACCAGCAGAGAACAGGGGGTCCCCTACGAGCAGTACTTC.

The chain recombines TRBV29-1 with TRBJ1-2; a weak D match, TRBD1 (6 bases). The germline V gene encodes CDR1 SQVTM and CDR2 ANQGSEA. The V end lost 5 bases, the J end lost 6 bases, and 16 bases lay between the germline ends. The CDR3 is 13 amino acids. This chain's CDR3 is CSVQPQGRDGYTF. The CDR3 bases are TGCAGCGTTCAGCCCCAGGGGCGGGATGGCTACACCTTC.

The J gene is TRBJ1-2, the V gene TRBV9; 8 bases fit TRBD1. The V gene end was trimmed by 3 bases and the J gene end by 5 bases; junction bases not matched to a gene: 0. The CDR3 runs to 12 residues. Germline lookup yields CDR1 SGDLS and CDR2 YYNGEE. The CDR3: CASSGQGYGYTF. The DNA of the CDR3 is TGTGCCAGCAGCGGACAGGGGTATGGCTACACCTTC.

V usage is TRBV11-2 and J usage is TRBJ1-4, with D uncertain. The V end lost 6 bases, the J end lost 7 bases, and 12 bases lay between the germline ends. This CDR3 contains 13 residues. Germline CDR1 SGHAT, CDR2 FQNNGV. CDR3 DNA sequence: TGTGCCAGCAGGTCGGCGGGAGGTGAAAAACTGTTTTTT. Its protein product is CASRSAGGEKLFF.

V usage is TRBV4-2 and J usage is TRBJ1-2; D remains ambiguous. The CDR3 is made up of 16 amino acids. V lost 0 bases and J 1 base, leaving 12 bases between the germline ends. Germline lookup yields CDR1 LGHNA and CDR2 YNFKEQ. CDR3 amino acids: CASSQDQGRVNYGYTF. CDR3 in DNA: TGTGCCAGCAGCCAAGATCAAGGACGGGTTAACTATGGCTACACCTTC.

This clone was seen more than once but under ten times. The CDR3, as DNA: TGTGCCACCAGCACTGACAGGGTCTACAATGAGCAGTTCTTC. This codes for CATSTDRVYNEQFF. The chain links TRBV15 to TRBJ2-1, with 7 bases aligning to TRBD1. Trimming removed 4 bases from V and 3 bases from J; junction bases left unmatched: 3. Germline-derived CDR1 and CDR2 are LNHNV and YYDKDF (reference sequence). CDR3 size: 14 residues.

The chain uses TRBV30 and TRBJ2-1; TRBD1 agrees at 8 bases. The CDR3 is 14 amino acids. Trimming at V came to 5 bases and at J to 4 bases, leaving 7 bases not matched to a gene. Germline CDR1 and CDR2: GTSNPN and SVGIG (reference sequence). CDR3 residues: CAWSDRGDYNEQFF. CDR3 bases: TGTGCCTGGTCCGACAGGGGCGATTACAATGAGCAGTTCTTC.

V gene TRBV12-5 combines with J gene TRBJ1-2, with D perhaps matching TRBD1 (5 bases). The CDR3 length is 15 residues. Germline V lookup: CDR1 LGHNT, CDR2 FRNRAP. Trimming left V 3 bases short and J 0 bases short, with 11 bases between. In DNA form, the CDR3 reads TGTGCTAGTGGTTTCCGACCGACAGCTAACTATGGCTACACCTTC. It specifies CASGFRPTANYGYTF.

This clone was seen just once. The genes are TRBV18 and TRBJ1-1; a weak D match, TRBD1 (5 bases). Trimming shortened V by 3 bases and J by 1 base, and 12 bases separated the two germline ends. Per the germline V gene, CDR1 is KGHSH and CDR2 is LQKENI. This CDR3 region has 15 residues. This CDR3 is CASSPRGPTNTEAFF. In nucleotides, the CDR3 is TGTGCCAGCTCACCTAGGGGACCCACGAACACTGAAGCTTTCTTT.

The V call is TRBV13, the J call TRBJ2-6, with TRBD2 identical over 7 bases. The CDR3 totals 19 residues. Per germline, CDR1 PRHDT and CDR2 FYEKMQ (reference sequence). V lost 5 bases, J lost 0 bases, and 13 bases stayed unmatched. In DNA form, the CDR3 reads TGTGCCAGCAGCCCAAAGCGGGGAAGGATCTCCTCTGGGGCCAACGTCCTGACTTTC. Encoded protein: CASSPKRGRISSGANVLTF.

V is TRBV5-1 and J is TRBJ2-3; 8 bases map to TRBD1. This CDR3 region has 16 residues. Trimming took 0 bases from V and 0 from J; bases not matched to a gene: 3. Germline CDR1 SGHRS, CDR2 YFSETQ. The CDR3 region is CASSLGRGRSTDTQYF. Written as DNA, the CDR3 is TGCGCCAGCAGCTTGGGCAGGGGGCGTAGCACAGATACGCAGTATTTT.

V usage is TRBV19 and J usage is TRBJ2-7, with 7 bases fitting TRBD1. Germline CDR1 LNHDA, CDR2 SQIVND (reference sequence). The CDR3 has 16 residues. The V segment lost 1 base and the J segment 1 base; nucleotides outside the gene matches: 7. The CDR3 protein is CASSIGPRTGSYEQYF. The CDR3 bases are TGTGCCAGTAGTATAGGTCCCCGGACAGGATCCTACGAGCAGTACTTC.

This chain uses TRBV23-1 with TRBJ1-1, with D hard to call. TRBV23-1 is an ORF, and what it does is uncertain. Between the trimmed V and J ends, which lost 6 bases and 8 bases, there was a span of 7 bases. This CDR3 has 10 residues. As DNA, the CDR3 is TGCGCCAGCAGACGGGAAGAAGCTTTCTTT. Protein product: CASRREEAFF.

This sequence joins TRBV9 and TRBJ1-5; D may be TRBD1 (5 bases). V lost 4 bases, J lost 5 bases, and 13 bases lay in between. Germline-derived CDR1 and CDR2 are SGDLS and YYNGEE. The CDR3 spans 14 residues. This CDR3 reads CASSPRRDDQPQHF. CDR3 DNA sequence: TGTGCCAGCAGCCCGCGAAGGGACGATCAGCCCCAGCATTTT. The full variable domain, completed using reference TRBV9 and TRBJ1-5, is DSGVTQTPKHLITATGQRVTLRCSPRSGDLSVYWYQQSLDQGLQFLIQYYNGEERAKGNILERFSAQQFPDLHSELNLSSLELGDSALYFCASSPRRDDQPQHFGDGTRLSIL.

This chain uses TRBV5-1 with TRBJ1-2, with D hard to call. Trimming took 1 base from V and 6 from J, leaving 7 bases between them. Germline values: CDR1 SGHRS, CDR2 YFSETQ. CDR3 length: 12 amino acids. The chain's CDR3 is CASSLFGNGYTF. CDR3 in DNA: TGCGCCAGCAGCTTGTTTGGGAATGGCTACACCTTC.

The chain is built from TRBV28 and TRBJ1-4, with D perhaps matching TRBD1 (5 bases). V lost 3 bases to trimming and J lost 4 bases, with 12 bases between them. The CDR3 consists of 15 residues. Germline V gene data show CDR1 as MDHEN and CDR2 as SYDVKM. The CDR3 DNA sequence: TGTGCCAGCAGTTTTTCCGGGGGGGGTAATGAAAAACTGTTTTTT. Its translation is CASSFSGGGNEKLFF. Filled out from reference TRBV28 and TRBJ1-4, the complete variable domain reads DVKVTQSSRYLVKRTGEKVFLECVQDMDHENMFWYRQDPGLGLRLIYFSYDVKMKEKGDIPEGYSVSREKKERFSLILESASTNQTSMYLCASSFSGGGNEKLFFGSGTQLSVL.

The chain couples TRBV18 to TRBJ1-4, with a weak D call TRBD1 (6 bases). V dropped 6 bases and J dropped 8 bases, with 22 bases sitting between them. CDR3 length: 16 residues. Per germline, CDR1 KGHSH and CDR2 LQKENI. The CDR3 region has the DNA TGTGCCAGCTCTTCCGGGACACGGCTTTTTGGGGAAAAACTGTTTTTT. Translated: CASSSGTRLFGEKLFF.

The chain carries TRBV27 and TRBJ1-2, with D possibly being TRBD1 (6 bases). The CDR3 runs 15 residues. The V end lost 3 bases, the J end lost 7 bases, and 18 bases lay between the germline ends. Per the germline V gene, CDR1 is MNHEY and CDR2 is SMNVEV (reference sequence). The CDR3 DNA reads TGTGCCAGCAGTTTTATCGGGGGCGGAAGAGGTGGCTACACCTTC. Its protein is CASSFIGGGRGGYTF.

The chain is built from TRBV5-6 and TRBJ2-2; TRBD2 is a possible D gene (5 bases). Between the trimmed V and J ends, which lost 0 bases and 2 bases, there was a span of 11 bases. The CDR3 has 16 residues. From germline, CDR1 is SGHDT and CDR2 YYEEEE. CDR3 loop: CASSLATIRNTGELFF. Here the CDR3 DNA reads TGTGCCAGCAGCTTGGCGACTATAAGAAACACCGGGGAGCTGTTTTTT.

The rearrangement links TRBV10-1 to TRBJ1-2, with D possibly being TRBD1 (5 bases). Between the trimmed V and J ends, which lost 5 bases and 2 bases, there was a span of 9 bases. Germline V gene lookup returns CDR1 WNHNN and CDR2 SYGVQD (reference sequence). This CDR3 spans 13 amino acids. Here the CDR3 DNA reads TGCGCCAGCAGTCCACAGGAGAACTATGGCTACACCTTC. This translates into CASSPQENYGYTF.

V is TRBV2 and J is TRBJ2-1; the D is unclear. This CDR3 comprises 13 residues. Looked up from germline, CDR1 is SNHLY and CDR2 is FYNNEI. The V end was cut by 6 bases, the J end by 7 bases, with 13 bases between. In nucleotides, the CDR3 is TGTGCCAGCAGATATAGGTCTTGGAATGAGCAGTTCTTC. Protein: CASRYRSWNEQFF. Complete variable domain (other parts from reference TRBV2 and TRBJ2-1): EPEVTQTPSHQVTQMGQEVILRCVPISNHLYFYWYRQILGQKVEFLVSFYNNEISEKSEIFDDQFSVERPDGSNFTLKIRSTKLEDSAMYFCASRYRSWNEQFFGPGTRLTVL.

The V call is TRBV25-1, the J call TRBJ2-1; no clear D. CDR1 is MGHDK and CDR2 is SYGVNS in the germline V gene. The CDR3 has 16 amino acids. V was cut by 0 bases and J by 4 bases, with 13 bases left in between. The CDR3 loop is CASSEYRSIQYNEQFF. Here the CDR3 DNA reads TGTGCCAGCAGTGAATATCGATCGATTCAGTACAATGAGCAGTTCTTC.